Listed here are 28 T cell receptor beta chains from one sample, sequenced in a study of blood T cell repertoires in COVID-19. The assay was immunoSEQ multiplex PCR, and TCRdb's table has in-frame clones only and misses some. The sample holds 110,000 or so clones; 60% to 85% are singletons and the top ten take 1.5% to 2%. Source material: peripheral blood. These receptor sequences come from a middle-aged woman with acute or convalescent COVID-19.

This sequence joins TRBV14 and TRBJ2-1, with D possibly matching TRBD2 (6 bases). Germline assignment: CDR1 SGHDN and CDR2 FVKESK. This CDR3 contains 13 residues. V shed 6 bases and J shed 6 bases, with 12 bases lying between them. The CDR3 nucleotides read TGTGCCAGCAGTTTCTCAGCGGGCAATGAGCAGTTCTTC. This translates into CASSFSAGNEQFF.

This chain joins TRBV10-3 and TRBJ1-3, with D maybe TRBD1 (5 bases). This CDR3 is built from 15 residues. V was pared by 8 bases and J by 0 bases, with 14 bases between. From germline, CDR1 is ENHRY and CDR2 SYGVKD. The CDR3 spells CAIAGEGPSGNTIYF. CDR3 nucleotide sequence: TGTGCCATCGCCGGGGAGGGACCCTCTGGAAACACCATATATTTT.

The chain carries TRBV11-2 and TRBJ2-3; the match to TRBD2 covers 12 bases. This CDR3 has 19 residues. V shed 0 bases and J 4 bases; nucleotides not matched to a gene: 11. Germline V lookup: CDR1 SGHAT, CDR2 FQNNGV. CDR3: CASSLDQLAGGPFADTQYF. The DNA of the CDR3 is TGTGCCAGCAGCTTAGATCAGCTAGCGGGGGGGCCGTTCGCAGATACGCAGTATTTT.

The chain joins TRBV28 to TRBJ2-7, with 13 bases lining up with TRBD2. The CDR3 sequence is 15 residues long. V lost 5 bases, J lost 4 bases, and 5 bases stayed unmatched. Germline V CDR1 and CDR2: MDHEN, SYDVKM. CDR3 sequence reads: CASSRGTSGTYEQYF. The CDR3 bases are TGTGCCAGCAGTCGAGGGACTAGCGGGACGTACGAGCAGTACTTC.

Only a few counts were recorded for this clone. The CDR3: CASSKTVGGSEAFF. In DNA form, the CDR3 reads TGTGCCAGCAGCAAGACAGTTGGGGGCTCTGAAGCTTTCTTT. The chain is built from TRBV7-3 and TRBJ1-1; D may be TRBD1 (6 bases). There are 14 residues in the CDR3. Trimming left V 5 bases short and J 6 bases short, with 16 bases between. The V gene's germline CDR1 is SGHTA and CDR2 FQGTGA.

This clone has a handful of counts. V usage is TRBV7-9 and J usage is TRBJ2-7; no firm D call. From germline, CDR1 is SEHNR and CDR2 FQNEAQ (reference sequence). The germline V and J ends were trimmed by 4 bases and 3 bases, with 16 bases remaining between them. The CDR3 has 15 residues. For the CDR3, the DNA is TGTGCCAGCAGCTCCGACACGACGCCGTTCTACGAGCAGTACTTC. This codes for CASSSDTTPFYEQYF.

This sequence joins TRBV2 and TRBJ1-2, with 9 bases identical to TRBD1. The germline V gene has CDR1 SNHLY and CDR2 FYNNEI. The CDR3 totals 15 residues. With V trimmed by 4 bases and J by 8 bases, 11 bases remained unmatched. CDR3 loop: CASSAAGQGMWGYTF. The CDR3 coding sequence is TGTGCCAGCAGTGCAGCGGGACAGGGAATGTGGGGCTACACCTTC.

The genes are TRBV28 and TRBJ1-1, with unresolved D. Between the trimmed V and J ends, which lost 6 bases and 5 bases, there was a span of 16 bases. CDR1 is MDHEN and CDR2 is SYDVKM in the germline V gene. The CDR3 has 14 residues. DNA for the CDR3: TGTGCCAGCAGCCTTTTGGTCGGGGATACTGAAGCTTTCTTT. This codes for CASSLLVGDTEAFF.

V is TRBV18 and J is TRBJ1-1; 12 positions match TRBD1. The CDR3 runs to 15 residues. The J segment lost 5 bases and the V segment lost 3 bases, leaving 4 bases of the junction unmatched. From germline, CDR1 is KGHSH and CDR2 LQKENI. In nucleotides, the CDR3 is TGTGCCAGCTCACCCGGGACAGGGGGCAGGACTGAAGCTTTCTTT. The encoded protein is CASSPGTGGRTEAFF.

The rearrangement uses TRBV28 and TRBJ1-1, with a weak D call TRBD1 (5 bases). The CDR3 spans 14 residues. The germline V gene encodes CDR1 MDHEN and CDR2 SYDVKM. Trimming took off 5 bases at V and 2 bases at J, with 12 bases between the two ends. CDR3 DNA sequence: TGTGCCAGCAGTCTCCCCTGGACAAACACTGAAGCTTTCTTT. Translation gives CASSLPWTNTEAFF.

The chain links TRBV28 to TRBJ1-3; D perhaps matches TRBD1 (6 bases). CDR1 is MDHEN, CDR2 SYDVKM, per germline. V was trimmed by 6 bases and J by 0 bases, leaving 12 bases between them. This CDR3 comprises 15 residues. The CDR3 sequence is CASRNQGSSGNTIYF. The CDR3 nucleotides are TGTGCCAGCAGGAATCAGGGGAGCTCTGGAAACACCATATATTTT.

The chain employs TRBV4-1 and TRBJ2-4, with 9 bases aligning to TRBD2. Germline V gene data show CDR1 as MGHRA and CDR2 as YSYEKL. With V trimmed by 3 bases and J by 0 bases, 3 bases remained unmatched. The length of the CDR3 is 16 residues. The CDR3 is CASSQRGGLAKNIQYF. CDR3 coding DNA: TGCGCCAGCAGCCAGCGGGGGGGGTTAGCCAAAAACATTCAGTACTTC.

The chain combines TRBV4-3 with TRBJ1-2, with 10 bases identical to TRBD1. Germline CDR1 reads LGHNA; CDR2 reads YSLEER. After removal of 0 bases from V and 4 bases from J, the junction contained 2 bases not matched to a gene. The CDR3 loop spans 15 amino acids. The CDR3 loop is CASSQEDRGTYGYTF. The CDR3 coding sequence is TGCGCCAGCAGCCAAGAGGACAGGGGGACCTATGGCTACACCTTC.

The rearrangement joins TRBV5-1 to TRBJ1-2; a weak D match, TRBD1 (5 bases). CDR1 and CDR2 from the germline V gene are SGHRS and YFSETQ. V was shortened by 4 bases and J by 2 bases, with 12 bases between the two germline ends. This CDR3 comprises 14 residues. Written as DNA, the CDR3 is TGCGCCAGCAGCCCGGGAGGGGTAAACTATGGCTACACCTTC. This gives the protein CASSPGGVNYGYTF. Full variable domain (missing parts from reference TRBV5-1 and TRBJ1-2): KAGVTQTPRYLIKTRGQQVTLSCSPISGHRSVSWYQQTPGQGLQFLFEYFSETQRNKGNFPGRFSGRQFSNSRSEMNVSTLELGDSALYLCASSPGGVNYGYTFGSGTRLTVV.

This clone was counted a single time. The sample carries other DNA sequences with the same CDR3. V is TRBV5-1 and J is TRBJ2-3; possible D gene TRBD2, 6 bases. The CDR3 runs 14 residues. Germline V gives CDR1 SGHRS, CDR2 YFSETQ. Trimming took off 3 bases at V and 2 bases at J, with 10 bases between the two ends. In DNA form, the CDR3 reads TGCGCCAGCAGCTGGGGGACTGACACAGATACGCAGTATTTT. Translation: CASSWGTDTDTQYF.

V is TRBV28 and J is TRBJ1-5, with 8 positions matching TRBD1. V lost 4 bases and J lost 2; bases outside the gene matches: 13. The germline CDR1 and CDR2 sequences are MDHEN and SYDVKM. The CDR3 totals 18 residues. The CDR3 protein is CASSSGLSTGGGNQPQHF. The CDR3 DNA sequence: TGTGCCAGCAGTTCAGGGTTATCTACAGGGGGTGGCAATCAGCCCCAGCATTTT.

The gene calls are TRBV2 and TRBJ2-5, with 8 bases aligning to TRBD2. J lost 5 bases, V lost 5 bases, and 16 bases had no gene match. Looked up from germline, CDR1 is SNHLY and CDR2 is FYNNEI. This CDR3 region has 17 residues. CDR3 protein: CASSPPGFGGASETQYF. The CDR3 DNA sequence: TGTGCCAGCAGTCCCCCGGGCTTCGGGGGGGCATCCGAGACCCAGTACTTC.

The chain recombines TRBV4-1 with TRBJ2-3; D call uncertain. Germline lookup yields CDR1 MGHRA and CDR2 YSYEKL. The CDR3 is 16 residues long. Trimming shortened V by 0 bases and J by 2 bases, and 12 bases separated the two germline ends. The CDR3 coding sequence is TGCGCCAGCAGCCAAGATCGGGTAGCCCTCACAGATACGCAGTATTTT. It translates to CASSQDRVALTDTQYF.

The V and J genes are TRBV3-1 (or the pseudogene TRBV3-2) and TRBJ1-2; TRBD1 might be the D (6 bases). Per the germline V gene, CDR1 is LGHDT and CDR2 is YNNKEL (reference sequence). This CDR3 comprises 16 residues. The V gene lost 4 bases and the J gene lost 13 bases, with 28 bases spanning the gap. The CDR3 nucleotides read TGTGCCAGCAGCCCACCTGGGGGCCTCCTAGCTATGGCTTTCACCTTC. It codes for CASSPPGGLLAMAFTF.

The sample holds one count of this clone. The chain joins TRBV28 to TRBJ1-6; D not certain. Germline V lookup: CDR1 MDHEN, CDR2 SYDVKM. The CDR3 is 18 amino acids. Between the trimmed V and J ends, which lost 7 bases and 7 bases, there was a span of 26 bases. CDR3 sequence: CASTLEVSRLGFNSPLHF. Here the CDR3 DNA reads TGTGCCAGCACTCTCGAAGTCTCCAGGCTCGGTTTCAATTCACCCCTCCACTTT.

V and J are TRBV7-9 and TRBJ1-1, with D perhaps matching TRBD1 (6 bases). Germline loops: CDR1 SEHNR, CDR2 FQNEAQ (reference sequence). V lost 5 bases to trimming and J lost 5 bases, with 21 bases between them. The CDR3 runs to 16 residues. CDR3 sequence reads: CASSPLRGGFNTEAFF. The CDR3 DNA reads TGTGCCAGCAGCCCGCTAAGGGGGGGATTTAATACTGAAGCTTTCTTT.

This clone occurred a few times. The chain recombines TRBV5-1 with TRBJ1-4; 9 nucleotides agree with TRBD1. With V trimmed by 6 bases and J by 4 bases, 4 bases remained unmatched. CDR3 length: 14 amino acids. Germline assignment: CDR1 SGHRS and CDR2 YFSETQ. The CDR3 spells CASTLGQGNEKLFF. The CDR3 coding sequence is TGCGCCAGCACCCTGGGACAGGGTAATGAAAAACTGTTTTTT. The complete variable domain, with remaining parts taken from reference TRBV5-1 and TRBJ1-4, reads KAGVTQTPRYLIKTRGQQVTLSCSPISGHRSVSWYQQTPGQGLQFLFEYFSETQRNKGNFPGRFSGRQFSNSRSEMNVSTLELGDSALYLCASTLGQGNEKLFFGSGTQLSVL.

The V gene is TRBV24-1, the J gene TRBJ2-2, with 11 bases identical to TRBD2. Losses at the gene ends were 2 bases for V and 4 bases for J; bases not matched to a gene: 5. Per germline, CDR1 KGHDR and CDR2 SFDVKD. The CDR3 is 17 residues long. The CDR3 DNA sequence: TGTGCCACCAGTGATTCTAGCGGGGGGTTCAGCACCGGGGAGCTGTTTTTT. Residues: CATSDSSGGFSTGELFF.

V gene TRBV5-6 combines with J gene TRBJ2-5; TRBD2 matches 9 bases. Germline V gene lookup returns CDR1 SGHDT and CDR2 YYEEEE. Losses at the gene ends were 2 bases for V and 4 bases for J; bases not matched to a gene: 6. This CDR3 has 15 residues. The CDR3 loop is CASSFWRGGLETQYF. In DNA, the CDR3 is TGTGCCAGCAGCTTCTGGCGGGGGGGCTTAGAGACCCAGTACTTC.

This chain links TRBV24-1 with TRBJ2-7; D might be TRBD1 (6 bases). From germline, CDR1 is KGHDR and CDR2 SFDVKD. Between the trimmed V and J ends, which lost 3 bases and 2 bases, there was a span of 16 bases. The CDR3 has 16 amino acids. CDR3 sequence: CATSDITNTGTYEQYF. The DNA for the CDR3 is TGTGCCACCAGTGATATTACGAACACAGGGACCTACGAGCAGTACTTC.

The chain carries TRBV15 and TRBJ1-2, with 12 bases that match TRBD1. This CDR3 region has 15 residues. Germline V gene lookup returns CDR1 LNHNV and CDR2 YYDKDF (reference sequence). V shed 3 bases, J shed 6 bases, and the junction held 5 bases outside the gene matches. CDR3 residues: CATSRGTGGIDGYTF. In DNA form, the CDR3 reads TGTGCCACCAGCAGGGGGACAGGGGGCATCGATGGCTACACCTTC.

J is TRBJ2-7 and V is TRBV19; 11 nucleotides line up with TRBD2. Germline V gene sequence: CDR1 LNHDA, CDR2 SQIVND (reference sequence). The length of the CDR3 is 16 residues. V was pared by 4 bases and J by 5 bases, with 10 bases of the junction left unmatched. The CDR3 here is CASSTLAGGALHEQYF. CDR3 DNA sequence: TGTGCCAGTAGTACCCTAGCGGGGGGAGCCCTCCACGAGCAGTACTTC. Full variable domain (remainder filled in from reference TRBV19 and TRBJ2-7): DGGITQSPKYLFRKEGQNVTLSCEQNLNHDAMYWYRQDPGQGLRLIYYSQIVNDFQKGDIAEGYSVSREKKESFPLTVTSAQKNPTAFYLCASSTLAGGALHEQYFGPGTRLTVT.

This clone was recorded only once. The chain links TRBV7-2 to TRBJ2-4; possible D gene TRBD1, 6 bases. V was cut by 1 base and J by 7 bases, with 14 bases left in between. Germline loops: CDR1 SGHTA, CDR2 FQGNSA. This CDR3 is 15 amino acids long. The DNA of the CDR3 is TGTGCCAGCAGCTTAGACTGGACAGAGGGTAACATTCAGTACTTC. Its protein is CASSLDWTEGNIQYF.